This T cell receptor beta chain was identified during a study of cytomegalovirus exposure and HLA in healthy donors. Comments on this clone: Antigen unknown.

PCR amplification relied on 60 Vbeta primers (plus 13 Jbeta primers). Method: immunoSEQ multiplex PCR; TCRdb's copy keeps in-frame clones and lacks some. The sample records approximately 44,000 clones, roughly 80% being singletons. Study observations and caveats: It is likely that the observed cluster of highly shared sequence variants was a sequencing artifact.

The sequencing sample was made of PBMCs. This TCR was sampled from a man over 45 in good health and CMV-seronegative.

Written as DNA, the CDR3 is TGTGCCATCAGTGAATTGGGAGAGATGGAGAATGAGCAGTTCTTC. Amino acids: CAISELGEMENEQFF. The chain carries TRBV10-3 and TRBJ2-1, with a possible D match to TRBD2 (5 bases). CDR3 size: 15 residues. V was shortened by 3 bases and J by 7 bases, with 16 bases between the two germline ends. The germline V gene has CDR1 ENHRY and CDR2 SYGVKD.